This T cell receptor beta chain was profiled in a study of cytomegalovirus exposure and HLA in healthy donors. With 60 Vbeta and 13 Jbeta primers, the PCR was carried out. Produced via immunoSEQ multiplex PCR; TCRdb's table is partial and in-frame only. The sample lists about 120,000 clones; under 80% were seen once. The TCR originated in a man aged 40-50 years in good health and CMV-seropositive. The sequenced sample consisted of PBMCs.

The CDR3 nucleotides are TGTGCCAGCAGTTCTAGCGGGGGGGGCACAGATACGCAGTATTTT. It yields the protein CASSSSGGGTDTQYF. This chain joins TRBV27 and TRBJ2-3, with 12 positions matching TRBD2. Germline trimming cut 4 bases from V and 1 base from J; bases unmatched to any gene: 0. CDR1 is MNHEY, CDR2 SMNVEV, per germline (reference sequence). The CDR3 is made up of 15 amino acids.